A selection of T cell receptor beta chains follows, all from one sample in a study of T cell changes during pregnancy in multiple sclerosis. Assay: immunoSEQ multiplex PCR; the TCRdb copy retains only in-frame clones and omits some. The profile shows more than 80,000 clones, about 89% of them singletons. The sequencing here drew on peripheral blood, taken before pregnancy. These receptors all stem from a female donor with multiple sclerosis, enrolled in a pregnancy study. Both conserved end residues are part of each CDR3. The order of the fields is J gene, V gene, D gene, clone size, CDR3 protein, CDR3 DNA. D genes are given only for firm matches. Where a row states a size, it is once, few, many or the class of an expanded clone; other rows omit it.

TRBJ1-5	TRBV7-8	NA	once	CASSLVAGGNQPQHF	TGTGCCAGCAGCTTAGTAGCGGGGGGCAATCAGCCCCAGCATTTT
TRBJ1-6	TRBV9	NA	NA	CASSIDGHYNSPLHF	TGTGCCAGCAGCATAGACGGACACTATAATTCACCCCTCCACTTT
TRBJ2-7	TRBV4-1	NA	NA	CASSQDGQYEQYF	TGCGCCAGCAGCCAAGATGGCCAATACGAGCAGTACTTC
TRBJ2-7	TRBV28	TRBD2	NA	CASTSGNYEQYF	TGTGCCAGCACTAGCGGGAACTACGAGCAGTACTTC
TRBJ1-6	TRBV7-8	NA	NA	CASSLDRAFNSPLHF	TGTGCCAGCAGCTTAGACAGGGCCTTTAATTCACCCCTCCACTTT
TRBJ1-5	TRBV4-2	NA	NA	CASSPQEGQPQHF	TGTGCCAGCAGCCCGCAAGAGGGTCAGCCCCAGCATTTT
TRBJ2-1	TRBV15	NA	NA	CATSRDAAAAYNEQFF	TGTGCCACCAGCAGAGATGCGGCAGCCGCCTACAATGAGCAGTTCTTC
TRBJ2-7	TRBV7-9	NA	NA	CASSLDRLNSYEQYF	TGTGCCAGCAGCCTCGACAGATTAAACTCCTACGAGCAGTACTTC
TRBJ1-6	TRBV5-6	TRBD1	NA	CASSSGQGNSPLHF	TGTGCCAGCAGCTCTGGACAGGGCAATTCACCCCTCCACTTT
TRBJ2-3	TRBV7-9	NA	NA	CASSILAGGPTDTQYF	TGTGCCAGCAGCATCCTAGCCGGGGGGCCGACCGATACGCAGTATTTT
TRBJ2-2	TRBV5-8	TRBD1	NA	CASSLGTGGDTGELFF	TGTGCCAGCAGCTTGGGTACAGGGGGAGACACCGGGGAGCTGTTTTTT
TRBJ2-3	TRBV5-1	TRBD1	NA	CASSSGTGTDTQYF	TGCGCCAGCAGCTCCGGGACAGGGACCGATACGCAGTATTTT
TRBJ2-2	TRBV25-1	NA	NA	CASSEREENTGELFF	TGTGCCAGCAGTGAGAGGGAAGAGAACACCGGGGAGCTGTTTTTT
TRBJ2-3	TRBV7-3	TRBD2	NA	CASSLPTSGRADTQYF	TGTGCCAGCAGCTTGCCTACTAGCGGGAGGGCAGATACGCAGTATTTT
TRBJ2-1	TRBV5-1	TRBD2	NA	CASSLGLGLAGPYNEQFF	TGCGCCAGCAGCTTGGGGCTGGGACTAGCAGGCCCCTACAATGAGCAGTTCTTC
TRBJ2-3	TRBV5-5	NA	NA	CASSLQTGITDTQYF	TGTGCCAGCAGCTTGCAAACGGGGATCACAGATACGCAGTATTTT
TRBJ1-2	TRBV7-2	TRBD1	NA	CASSPTGGYGYTF	TGTGCCAGCAGCCCCACAGGGGGCTATGGCTACACCTTC
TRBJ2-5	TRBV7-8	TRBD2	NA	CASSWRRAGRGQETQYF	TGTGCCAGCAGCTGGAGACGGGCAGGGAGGGGACAAGAGACCCAGTACTTC
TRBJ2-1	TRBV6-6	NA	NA	CASSYAGYNEQFF	TGTGCCAGCAGTTACGCCGGGTACAATGAGCAGTTCTTC
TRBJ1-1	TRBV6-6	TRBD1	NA	CASNVGDRDFTEAFF	TGTGCCAGCAATGTAGGGGACAGGGATTTTACTGAAGCTTTCTTT
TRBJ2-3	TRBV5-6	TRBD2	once	CASSSTGLAGAAQYF	TGTGCCAGCAGCTCTACGGGACTAGCGGGAGCGGCGCAGTATTTT
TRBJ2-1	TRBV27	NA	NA	CASKGLGAYNEQFF	TGTGCCAGCAAGGGTCTAGGGGCCTACAATGAGCAGTTCTTC
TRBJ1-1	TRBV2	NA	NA	CASRRGTEAFF	TGTGCCAGCAGGAGAGGGACTGAAGCTTTCTTT
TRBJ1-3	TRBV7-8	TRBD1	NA	CASSPWTGTGNTIYF	TGTGCCAGTAGCCCATGGACAGGGACGGGAAACACCATATATTTT
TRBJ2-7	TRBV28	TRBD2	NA	CASSITSGSGYEQYF	TGTGCCAGCAGTATAACTAGCGGGAGTGGGTACGAGCAGTACTTC
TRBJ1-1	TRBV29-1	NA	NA	CSVGLSEATEAFF	TGCAGCGTCGGGCTCTCGGAGGCCACTGAAGCTTTCTTT
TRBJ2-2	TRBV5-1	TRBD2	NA	CASSLRAGVTGELFF	TGCGCCAGCAGCTTAAGAGCGGGAGTTACCGGGGAGCTGTTTTTT
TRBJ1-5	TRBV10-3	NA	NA	CAIRAREDQPQHF	TGTGCCATCAGAGCCAGGGAGGATCAGCCCCAGCATTTT
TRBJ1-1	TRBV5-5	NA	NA	CASSLAATGGTEAFF	TGTGCCAGCAGCTTGGCAGCCACCGGGGGGACTGAAGCTTTCTTT
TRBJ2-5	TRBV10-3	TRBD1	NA	CAISASGTGKQETQYF	TGTGCCATCAGTGCTTCCGGGACAGGAAAACAAGAGACCCAGTACTTC
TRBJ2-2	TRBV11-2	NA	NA	CASSFWPQGISGELFF	TGTGCCAGCAGCTTTTGGCCTCAGGGGATTAGCGGGGAGCTGTTTTTT
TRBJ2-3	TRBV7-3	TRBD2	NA	CASSPSGGRGPTDTQYF	TGTGCCAGCAGCCCTAGCGGGGGGCGAGGGCCCACAGATACGCAGTATTTT
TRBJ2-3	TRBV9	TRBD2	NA	CASSVAGGRTDTQYF	TGTGCCAGCAGCGTAGCGGGGGGGCGCACAGATACGCAGTATTTT
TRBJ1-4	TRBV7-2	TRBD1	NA	CASSLSAGGREKLFF	TGTGCCAGCAGCTTATCGGCAGGGGGCAGGGAAAAACTGTTTTTT
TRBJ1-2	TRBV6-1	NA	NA	CASSKERTNYGYTF	TGTGCCAGCAGTAAGGAACGGACAAACTATGGCTACACCTTC